A single sample gave rise to the 17 T cell receptor beta chains below, sequenced in a study of blood T cell repertoires in COVID-19 (dated by TCRdb to 2019 to 2021). Libraries were prepared through the immunoSEQ multiplex PCR assay. TCRdb mirrors the immuneACCESS table, restricted to in-frame sequences. Some clones are absent from its copies; in checked studies, under half trace to an unresolved V gene, and the reason for the others is unknown. The table for this sample lists about 260,000 clones; over 80% of them were counted only once. The ten largest clones capture under 5.5% of the sample. The sequenced sample consisted of peripheral blood. The receptors derive from a man between 60 and 75 years old who had recovered from COVID-19.

V is TRBV10-2 and J is TRBJ2-1; 11 bases map to TRBD2. J was trimmed by 8 bases and V by 8 bases; bases with no gene match: 14. This CDR3 spans 16 amino acids. Germline V gives CDR1 WSHSY, CDR2 SAAADI. As DNA, the CDR3 is TGCGCCAGCGGATCTCAAAAACTAGCGGGAGTTGATGAGCAGTTCTTC. Residues: CASGSQKLAGVDEQFF.

The chain recombines TRBV19 with TRBJ2-7; TRBD1 is a possible D gene (6 bases). The V end was cut by 3 bases, the J end by 3 bases, with 9 bases between. The CDR3 sequence is 13 residues long. Germline V lookup: CDR1 LNHDA, CDR2 SQIVND (reference sequence). The CDR3 DNA sequence: TGTGCCAGTAGTATGCAGGACAGCTACGAGCAGTACTTC. This translates into CASSMQDSYEQYF.

J is TRBJ1-2 and V is TRBV11-3; D call uncertain. The CDR3 spans 11 residues. V gave up 3 bases and J gave up 3 bases, with 2 bases separating them. The germline CDR1 and CDR2 sequences are SGHNT and YENEEA. DNA of the CDR3: TGTGCCAGCAGCTTCTACTATGGCTACACCTTC. This encodes CASSFYYGYTF.

This chain uses TRBV5-6 with TRBJ2-1; 9 bases are shared with TRBD1. V dropped 4 bases and J dropped 3; count of bases not matched to a gene: 5. The CDR3 totals 15 residues. Looked up from germline, CDR1 is SGHDT and CDR2 is YYEEEE. The CDR3 sequence is CASSPGTGLYNEQFF. CDR3 nucleotide sequence: TGTGCCAGCAGCCCCGGGACAGGGCTCTACAATGAGCAGTTCTTC.

The table lists this clone with a few counts. This sequence joins TRBV5-1 and TRBJ2-3; TRBD1 matches 12 bases. Losses at the gene ends were 3 bases for V and 5 bases for J; bases not matched to a gene: 7. This CDR3 region has 16 residues. CDR1 is SGHRS and CDR2 is YFSETQ in the germline V gene. The CDR3 region has the DNA TGCGCCAGCAGCTACGGGGGGACAGGGGGCGAAGATACGCAGTATTTT. Translating it yields CASSYGGTGGEDTQYF.

The chain combines TRBV28 with TRBJ1-2; TRBD1 aligns across 8 bases. Trimming at V came to 6 bases and at J to 3 bases, leaving 6 bases not matched to a gene. This CDR3 comprises 14 residues. CDR1 MDHEN and CDR2 SYDVKM come from the germline V gene. The CDR3 loop reads CASRSTGEDYGYTF. DNA for the CDR3: TGTGCCAGCAGATCGACAGGGGAAGACTATGGCTACACCTTC.

This clone was seen more than once but under ten times. V and J are TRBV2 and TRBJ1-2; 9 nucleotides align to TRBD1. V gave up 6 bases and J gave up 1 base; unmatched junction bases: 6. The germline gives CDR1 SNHLY, CDR2 FYNNEI. This CDR3 region has 15 residues. CDR3 in amino acids: CASRGQGIGNYGYTF. The CDR3 nucleotides read TGTGCCAGCAGAGGACAGGGGATTGGTAACTATGGCTACACCTTC.

The rearrangement links TRBV6-5 to TRBJ2-2; D is perhaps TRBD1 (5 bases). The CDR3 extends over 15 amino acids. V was clipped by 2 bases and J by 7 bases, with 14 bases between them. Germline CDR1 reads MNHEY; CDR2 reads SVGAGI. CDR3 in amino acids: CASSYQSQGIGELFF. The CDR3 region has the DNA TGTGCCAGCAGTTACCAGTCCCAGGGCATCGGGGAGCTGTTTTTT.

The genes are TRBV18 and TRBJ2-1; 8 nucleotides align to TRBD1. J lost 4 bases, V lost 6 bases, and 8 bases had no gene match. The length of the CDR3 is 15 residues. Germline CDR1 KGHSH, CDR2 LQKENI. The CDR3 loop reads CASSRDRGEYNEQFF. The CDR3 DNA sequence: TGTGCCAGCTCCCGAGACAGGGGTGAATACAATGAGCAGTTCTTC.

V and J are TRBV6-5 and TRBJ2-7; D is uncertain. Trimming left V 0 bases short and J 7 bases short, with 7 bases between. Germline values: CDR1 MNHEY, CDR2 SVGAGI. The CDR3 has 12 residues. CDR3 sequence (DNA): TGTGCCAGCAGTTACTCGACTGGAGAGCAGTACTTC. This codes for CASSYSTGEQYF.

The chain couples TRBV3-1 (or the pseudogene TRBV3-2) to TRBJ1-5, with D perhaps TRBD1 (5 bases). The CDR3 runs to 14 residues. CDR1 is LGHDT and CDR2 is YNNKEL in the germline V gene (reference sequence). V shed 3 bases and J shed 3 bases, with 9 bases lying between them. This chain's CDR3 is CASSQRQYNQPQHF. The DNA of the CDR3 is TGTGCCAGCAGCCAGAGACAGTACAATCAGCCCCAGCATTTT.

CDR3 coding DNA: TGCGCCAGCAGCTTGGGACTAGCATTGAGCTCCTACAATGAGCAGTTCTTC. It specifies CASSLGLALSSYNEQFF. The rearrangement joins TRBV5-1 to TRBJ2-1, with 7 bases aligning to TRBD2. The CDR3 is 17 residues long. Unmatched junction bases numbered 6, after V lost 0 bases and J lost 0 bases. Germline V gene lookup returns CDR1 SGHRS and CDR2 YFSETQ.

V is TRBV28 and J is TRBJ2-7; a weak D match, TRBD1 (6 bases). This CDR3 contains 14 residues. Germline CDR1 and CDR2: MDHEN and SYDVKM. V lost 3 bases to trimming and J lost 3 bases, with 12 bases between them. The CDR3 bases are TGTGCCAGCAGTTTCAAAGACAGGCTCTACGAGCAGTACTTC. Translating gives CASSFKDRLYEQYF.

V usage is TRBV5-1 and J usage is TRBJ2-1; the D gene is possibly TRBD1 (5 bases). Trimming took 3 bases from V and 1 from J, leaving 14 bases between them. The CDR3 sequence is 16 residues long. From germline, CDR1 is SGHRS and CDR2 YFSETQ. DNA of the CDR3: TGCGCCAGCAGCTCAAAAGGGGCAGGGTCCTACAATGAGCAGTTCTTC. Amino acids: CASSSKGAGSYNEQFF.

The chain links TRBV7-2 to TRBJ1-2, with TRBD1 matching 10 bases. V gave up 3 bases and J gave up 2 bases; unmatched junction bases: 9. Germline values: CDR1 SGHTA, CDR2 FQGNSA. There are 17 residues in the CDR3. CDR3 DNA sequence: TGTGCCAGCAGCTTGATTCCGGGACAGGGGATCAACTATGGCTACACCTTC. It yields the protein CASSLIPGQGINYGYTF.

The rearrangement uses TRBV4-1 and TRBJ2-3; TRBD2 matches at 9 bases. Unmatched junction bases numbered 6, after V lost 0 bases and J lost 2 bases. This CDR3 is 17 amino acids long. Germline CDR1 is MGHRA and CDR2 is YSYEKL. CDR3: CASSQEWTSANTDTQYF. In DNA, the CDR3 is TGCGCCAGCAGCCAAGAATGGACTAGCGCAAACACAGATACGCAGTATTTT.

The sample holds one count of this clone. V usage is TRBV5-4 and J usage is TRBJ2-7, with 8 bases aligning to TRBD2. This CDR3 region has 16 residues. CDR1 is SGHNT and CDR2 is YYREEE in the germline V gene (reference sequence). Trimming removed 4 bases from V and 0 bases from J; junction bases left unmatched: 9. The CDR3 DNA reads as TGTGCCAGCAGCCTAAAGCGGGAGATTGGCTCCTACGAGCAGTACTTC. Translated, it gives CASSLKREIGSYEQYF.